These 29 T cell receptor beta chains were all obtained from the same sample, sequenced in a study of tumor-infiltrating lymphocytes in primary liver carcinoma. TCR beta cDNA was reverse-transcribed from around 0.55 ug of total RNA. The reaction used a constant-region primer and ProtoScript II reverse transcriptase. Three-round nested multiplex PCR performed with slightly modified ARM-PCR produced the TCR beta libraries. In the first two PCR rounds, TRBV1-TRBV30 forward primers were paired with a C-beta reverse primer, and each round lasted about 10 cycles. TCRdb re-called the multiplex PCR reads through MiXCR, storing one row per CDR3 protein. The sample consists of approximately 310,000 distinct CDR3 sequences, approximately 60% of them appearing once. Germline DNA was also extracted, while the blood RNA originated from unsorted whole blood. The source material was peripheral blood. The receptors stem from a man aged 40-55 years with primary liver carcinoma and hepatitis B virus infection.

With respect to this clonotype: The junction shows a germline mismatch at one end, possibly a read error. The V call is TRBV11-2, the J call TRBJ2-1; D is unclear. From germline, CDR1 is SGHAT and CDR2 FQNNGV. The CDR3 has 16 amino acids. As DNA, the CDR3 is TGTGCCAGTAGCTTAGGCAGTCGGTGGGCCTACAATGAGCAGTTCTTC. This translates into CASSLGSRWAYNEQFF.

For this clonotype: The germline gene is not matched at one end of the junction; a read error may be the cause. The V and J genes are TRBV28 and TRBJ2-1; 10 bases match TRBD2. CDR1 is MDHEN, CDR2 SYDVKM, per germline. The CDR3 loop spans 15 amino acids. The CDR3 nucleotides are TGTGCCAGCAGTGAAGCGGGAGGGCCGGGCAATGGGCAGTTCTTC. The encoded protein is CASSEAGGPGNGQFF.

Many counts were recorded for this clonotype. Here the CDR3 reads CASSLASGSREQFF. In nucleotides, the CDR3 is TGCGCCAGCAGCTTGGCCTCAGGGTCCCGTGAGCAGTTCTTC. This sequence joins TRBV5-1 and TRBJ2-1; D perhaps matches TRBD1 (5 bases). Germline-derived CDR1 and CDR2 are SGHRS and YFSETQ. Trimming removed 0 bases from V and 9 bases from J, with 13 bases in between. This CDR3 is 14 amino acids long.

The chain is built from TRBV7-9 and TRBJ2-3; 12 nucleotides agree with TRBD2. With V trimmed by 0 bases and J by 5 bases, 6 bases remained unmatched. CDR1 SEHNR and CDR2 FQNEAQ come from the germline V gene (reference sequence). This CDR3 is built from 17 residues. The CDR3 nucleotides read TGTGCCAGCAGCTTAGCGCGGCTAGCGGGAGGGGGAGATACGCAGTATTTT. Translating gives CASSLARLAGGGDTQYF.

Notes on this clonotype: One base away lies a much larger clone, so this may be a sequencing read error. V usage is TRBV5-6 and J usage is TRBJ2-1; D uncertain. Germline V CDR1 and CDR2: SGHDT, YYEEEE. The CDR3 is 12 residues long. This CDR3 is CASSLSQNEHFF. The CDR3 DNA is TGTGCCAGCAGCTTGTCACAGAATGAGCACTTCTTC.

This clonotype has a count of ten or more. V gene TRBV28 combines with J gene TRBJ2-7; the match to TRBD2 covers 8 bases. Germline assignment: CDR1 MDHEN and CDR2 SYDVKM. The junction had 7 bases not matched to a gene; V was cut back by 5 bases and J by 4 bases. There are 14 residues in the CDR3. The CDR3 nucleotides are TGTGCCAGCAGTCGGGGGGGACTACATTACGAGCAGTACTTC. It translates to CASSRGGLHYEQYF.

On this clonotype: Germline and junction disagree at one end, which may indicate a read error. The genes are TRBV11-2 and TRBJ2-5; 10 bases line up with TRBD2. Germline V CDR1 and CDR2: SGHAT, FQNNGV. This CDR3 is built from 14 residues. As DNA, the CDR3 is TGTGCCAGCAGCTCTAGCGGGGGCTCAGGGACCCAATGCTTC. Translated: CASSSSGGSGTQCF.

The V call is TRBV6-6, the J call TRBJ1-4; D gene unclear. This CDR3 has 14 amino acids. V was clipped by 4 bases and J by 7 bases, with 13 bases between them. Looked up from germline, CDR1 is MNHNY and CDR2 is SVGAGI (reference sequence). The CDR3 loop reads CASSSVTQSEKLFF. The CDR3, as DNA: TGTGCCAGCAGTTCAGTCACGCAGAGTGAAAAACTGTTTTTT.

About this clonotype: Compared with germline, one end of the junction differs, possibly owing to a read error. The V call is TRBV29-1, the J call TRBJ2-5; TRBD1 aligns across 8 bases. This CDR3 contains 11 residues. The V gene's germline CDR1 is SQVTM and CDR2 ANQGSEA. CDR3 sequence reads: CSARDRCTQYF. For the CDR3, the DNA is TGTAGTGCCCGGGACAGGTGTACCCAGTACTTC.

The genes are TRBV4-3 and TRBJ2-3, with TRBD1 identical over 8 bases. The CDR3 spans 14 residues. In germline, CDR1 is LGHNA, CDR2 YSLEER. The V gene end was trimmed by 9 bases and the J gene end by 4 bases; junction bases not matched to a gene: 9. In DNA form, the CDR3 reads TGCGCCAGTTCCGGGGACAGGTATTCAGATACGCAGTATTTT. This gives the protein CASSGDRYSDTQYF.

Concerning this clonotype itself: A much larger clone sits a single nucleotide away, making a read error possible. The chain links TRBV6-2 or TRBV6-3 to TRBJ2-1, with a tentative D call TRBD1 (5 bases). Germline V gene data show CDR1 as MNHEY and CDR2 as SVGEGT. Deletions cut 6 bases from V and 3 bases from J, with 15 bases between. CDR3 size: 15 residues. This CDR3 reads CASRPGLGHYNEQFF. The CDR3 bases are TGTGCCAGCAGACCCGGCTTGGGGCACTACAATGAGCAGTTCTTC.

The chain is built from TRBV4-1 and TRBJ2-2; 8 bases are a match to TRBD2. The length of the CDR3 is 14 residues. The V and J ends lost 4 bases and 5 bases, in that order; junction bases with no gene match: 3. The germline V gene has CDR1 MGHRA and CDR2 YSYEKL. Here the CDR3 DNA reads TGCGCCAGCAGCCGAGCGGGGGTGACCGGGGAGCTGTTTTTT. It encodes CASSRAGVTGELFF.

Note on this clonotype: The junction differs from germline at one of its ends, possibly a read error. The chain joins TRBV29-1 to TRBJ2-7; TRBD1 or TRBD2 may be the D gene (5 bases each). Germline V lookup: CDR1 SQVTM, CDR2 ANQGSEA. The CDR3 consists of 16 residues. CDR3 coding DNA: TGCAGCGCCATGACAACTGGGACCGCCACTCCCTACGTGCAGTACTTC. Translating it yields CSAMTTGTATPYVQYF.

Comment on this clonotype: The junction differs from germline at one of its ends, possibly a read error. The genes are TRBV24-1 and TRBJ2-3, with 7 bases that match TRBD2. There are 15 residues in the CDR3. Germline V gene lookup returns CDR1 KGHDR and CDR2 SFDVKD. The CDR3 spells CATSDSAGVSDTQYF. CDR3 nucleotides: TGTGCCACCAGTGACTCGGCGGGAGTATCAGATACGCAGTATTTC.

This clonotype was counted a few times. The V call is TRBV11-2, the J call TRBJ2-7; D may match TRBD1 or TRBD2 (6 bases each). This CDR3 has 16 amino acids. Germline lookup yields CDR1 SGHAT and CDR2 FQNNGV. The CDR3 DNA reads TGTGTCAGTAGCTTCATAACACAGGGAAGGGAGGACGAGCAGTACTTC. It yields the protein CVSSFITQGREDEQYF.

With respect to this clonotype: A much bigger clone sits one base away, suggesting this may be a read error. The genes are TRBV6-1 and TRBJ2-7, with 9 bases fitting TRBD2. Germline loops: CDR1 MNHNS, CDR2 SASEGT. This CDR3 contains 13 residues. CDR3 amino acids: CVSSDGRGGEQYF. The DNA of the CDR3 is TGTGTCAGCAGTGATGGGCGGGGGGGCGAGCAGTACTTC.

The chain uses TRBV30 and TRBJ1-1, with a possible D match to TRBD1 (5 bases). CDR1 and CDR2 (germline): GTSNPN, SVGIG (reference sequence). This CDR3 region has 13 residues. Deletions cut 3 bases from V and 10 bases from J, with 18 bases between. The CDR3 sequence is CAWRFAEGPRAFF. Here the CDR3 DNA reads TGTGCCTGGAGGTTTGCAGAGGGACCCAGAGCTTTCTTT.

Turning to this clonotype: A much larger clone differs by one base, so this may be a read error. V is TRBV5-6 and J is TRBJ2-5; possibly TRBD2 for D (6 bases). CDR1 is SGHDT and CDR2 is YYEEEE in the germline V gene. The V gene lost 0 bases and the J gene lost 2 bases, with 8 bases spanning the gap. The CDR3 has 14 amino acids. The CDR3 is CASSLETSQETQYF. The CDR3 nucleotides are TGTGCCAGCAGCTTGGAGACTAGTCAAGAGACCCAGTACTTC.

This clonotype was picked up many times. The chain carries TRBV10-3 and TRBJ1-2; TRBD1 aligns across 10 bases. Germline assignment: CDR1 ENHRY and CDR2 SYGVKD. The CDR3 has 14 residues. The V gene end was trimmed by 5 bases and the J gene end by 2 bases; junction bases not matched to a gene: 2. CDR3 in amino acids: CAISRGQGNYGYTF. CDR3 coding DNA: TGTGCCATCAGTCGGGGACAGGGGAACTATGGCTACACCTTC.

The rearrangement links TRBV6-1 to TRBJ2-7, with TRBD1 matching over 7 bases. The CDR3 contains 13 residues. Trimming cost V 8 bases and J 1 base; bases outside gene matches: 5. CDR1 is MNHNS and CDR2 is SASEGT in the germline V gene. CDR3 in DNA: TGTGCCAGCGCGGACAGGAGTTCCTACGAGCAGTACTTC. Translating gives CASADRSSYEQYF.

This clonotype has just a few counts. The chain is built from TRBV12-3 or TRBV12-4 and TRBJ2-2; a weak D match, TRBD2 (6 bases). V dropped 6 bases and J dropped 2 bases, with 13 bases sitting between them. The CDR3 covers 15 residues. DNA for the CDR3: TGTGCCAGCAGCTTGGAGGGCCTCAACACCGGGGAGCTGTTTTTT. Translation gives CASSLEGLNTGELFF.

With respect to this clonotype: This may stem from a read error, because a much larger clone lies one nucleotide away. The CDR3 does not close with the conserved phenylalanine or tryptophan, likely indicating a read error. The CDR3 spells CASSRTRNSGEQYL. CDR3 sequence (DNA): TGCGCCAGCAGCCGGACACGGAATTCGGGGGAGCAGTACCTC. The J gene is TRBJ2-7, the V gene TRBV4-1; D possibly matches TRBD1 or TRBD2 (5 bases each). The V end lost 4 bases, the J end lost 7 bases, and 17 bases lay between the germline ends. This CDR3 spans 14 amino acids. Germline CDR1 and CDR2: MGHRA and YSYEKL.

This rearrangement joins TRBV6-2 or TRBV6-3 to TRBJ2-3, with 9 nucleotides matching TRBD2. Unmatched junction bases numbered 31, after V lost 7 bases and J lost 2 bases. Germline loops: CDR1 MNHEY, CDR2 SVGEGT. The CDR3 runs to 23 residues. CDR3: CASIFPLAGVDRIMNRTTDTQYF. The CDR3 nucleotides are TGTGCCAGCATCTTCCCCTTAGCGGGAGTAGATCGAATTATGAATAGGACCACAGATACGCAGTATTTT.

This clonotype was found once. Its ends do not fully match the called genes, so a read error is possible. The CDR3 loop reads CASNLTSSAVHEQFF. The CDR3, as DNA: TGTGCCAGCAACTTAACCAGCTCGGCAGTCCATGAGCAGTTCTTC. V is TRBV7-8 and J is TRBJ2-1; D uncertain. CDR1 is SGHVS and CDR2 is FQNEAQ in the germline V gene. The CDR3 loop spans 15 amino acids. Looking up the rest from reference TRBV7-8 and TRBJ2-1 gives the full variable domain: GAGVSQSPRYKVAKRGQDVALRCDPISGHVSLFWYQQALGQGPEFLTYFQNEAQLDKSGLPSDRFFAERPEGSVSTLKIQRTQQEDSAVYLCASNLTSSAVHEQFFGPGTRLTVL.

In the case of this clonotype: A single base separates this from a much larger clone, so it may be a read error. The rearrangement links TRBV6-5 to TRBJ2-3; possibly TRBD1 or TRBD2 for D (6 bases each). Per germline, CDR1 MNHEY and CDR2 SVGAGI. The CDR3 sequence is 14 residues long. V was shortened by 2 bases and J by 10 bases, with 16 bases between the two germline ends. This CDR3 is CASSYPSRGDAQYF. CDR3 DNA: TGTGCCAGCAGTTACCCCTCTAGGGGGGATGCGCAGTATTTT.

J is TRBJ2-7 and V is TRBV5-1, with D perhaps being TRBD1 or TRBD2 (6 bases each). V was pared by 2 bases and J by 2 bases, with 14 bases between. The CDR3 has 15 residues. Germline lookup yields CDR1 SGHRS and CDR2 YFSETQ. In nucleotides, the CDR3 is TGCGCCAGCAGCTTAGGGGGAGGAGAGACCTACGAGCAGTACTTC. Translation gives CASSLGGGETYEQYF.

This chain connects TRBV5-1 to TRBJ2-1; D may be TRBD1 or TRBD2 (5 bases each). The CDR3 covers 14 residues. V shed 0 bases and J shed 6 bases, with 10 bases lying between them. CDR1 is SGHRS and CDR2 is YFSETQ in the germline V gene. The CDR3 is CASSLDQGPNEQFF. CDR3 nucleotides: TGCGCCAGCAGCTTGGACCAGGGACCCAATGAGCAGTTCTTC.

The CDR3 is CASSWWGGGRSGELFF. The CDR3 bases are TGTGCCAGCAGCTGGTGGGGGGGCGGACGGTCCGGGGAGCTGTTTTTT. This rearrangement joins TRBV5-5 to TRBJ2-2, with D maybe TRBD2 (7 bases). The CDR3 contains 16 residues. Trimming stripped 3 bases from V and 6 bases from J, with 18 bases between. CDR1 is SGHKS and CDR2 is YYEKEE in the germline V gene (reference sequence).

Of note for this clonotype: A read error may account for a junction end that differs from germline. The rearrangement links TRBV29-1 to TRBJ1-2, with D maybe TRBD1 (5 bases). This CDR3 has 12 amino acids. Germline V CDR1 and CDR2: SQVTM, ANQGSEA. The CDR3 DNA reads TGCAGCGTTGAGGGGGATACCTATGGCTGCACCTTC. Translated: CSVEGDTYGCTF.